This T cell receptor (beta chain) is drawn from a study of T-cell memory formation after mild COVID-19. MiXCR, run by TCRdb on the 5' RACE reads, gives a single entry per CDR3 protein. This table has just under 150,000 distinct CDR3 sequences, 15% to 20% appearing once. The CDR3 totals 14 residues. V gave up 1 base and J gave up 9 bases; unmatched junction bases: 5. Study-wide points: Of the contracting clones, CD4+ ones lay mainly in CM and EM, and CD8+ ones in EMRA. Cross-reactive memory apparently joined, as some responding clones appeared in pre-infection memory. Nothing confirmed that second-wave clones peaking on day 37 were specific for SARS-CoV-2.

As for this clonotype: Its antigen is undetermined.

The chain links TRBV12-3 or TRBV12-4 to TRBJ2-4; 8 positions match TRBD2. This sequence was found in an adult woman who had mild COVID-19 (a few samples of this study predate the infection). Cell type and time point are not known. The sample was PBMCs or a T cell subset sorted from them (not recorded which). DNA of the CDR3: TGTGCCAGCAGTTTAGGTAGCGGGATAGGCATTCAGTACTTC. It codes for CASSLGSGIGIQYF.